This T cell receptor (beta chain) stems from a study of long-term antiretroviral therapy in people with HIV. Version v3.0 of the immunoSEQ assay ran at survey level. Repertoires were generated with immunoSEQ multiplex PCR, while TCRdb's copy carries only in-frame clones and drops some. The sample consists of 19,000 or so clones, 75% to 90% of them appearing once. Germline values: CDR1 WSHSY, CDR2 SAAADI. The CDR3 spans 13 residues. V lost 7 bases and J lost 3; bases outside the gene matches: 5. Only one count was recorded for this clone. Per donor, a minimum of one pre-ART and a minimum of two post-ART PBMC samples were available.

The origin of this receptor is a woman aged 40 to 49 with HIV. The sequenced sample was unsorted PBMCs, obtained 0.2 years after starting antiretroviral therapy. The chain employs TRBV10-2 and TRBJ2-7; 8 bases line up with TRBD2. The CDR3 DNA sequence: TGCGCCAGCACTACGGGGGGGATCTACGAGCAGTACTTC. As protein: CASTTGGIYEQYF.